This T cell receptor (beta chain) was obtained from a study of blood T cell repertoires in COVID-19. Study-wide context: Collection of acute and convalescent COVID-19 samples took place in the United States, Italy and Spain. From T cells, B-cell-depleted T cells, or PBMCs came the material, which was cDNA or gDNA.

The length of the CDR3 is 13 residues. Germline V lookup: CDR1 SGHTA, CDR2 FQGTGA. Trimming pared 4 bases from V and 8 bases from J, leaving 12 bases between. Per the original data handling: Reference gene primer amplification gave estimated nucleated cell counts. Assay used: immunoSEQ multiplex PCR; TCRdb lists only in-frame clones, some missing. V and J calls and clone size are as listed in that table; D and trimming were resolved from the DNA. The sample lists about 43,000 clones, about nine tenths occurring once. Material for sequencing was peripheral blood. The chain joins TRBV7-3 to TRBJ2-1; D possibly corresponds to TRBD2 (5 bases). The clonotype originates from a man aged 55 to 70 with active COVID-19. The CDR3 bases are TGTGCCAGCAGCTCCGGAGGCAGCGATGAGCAGTTCTTC. This encodes CASSSGGSDEQFF.